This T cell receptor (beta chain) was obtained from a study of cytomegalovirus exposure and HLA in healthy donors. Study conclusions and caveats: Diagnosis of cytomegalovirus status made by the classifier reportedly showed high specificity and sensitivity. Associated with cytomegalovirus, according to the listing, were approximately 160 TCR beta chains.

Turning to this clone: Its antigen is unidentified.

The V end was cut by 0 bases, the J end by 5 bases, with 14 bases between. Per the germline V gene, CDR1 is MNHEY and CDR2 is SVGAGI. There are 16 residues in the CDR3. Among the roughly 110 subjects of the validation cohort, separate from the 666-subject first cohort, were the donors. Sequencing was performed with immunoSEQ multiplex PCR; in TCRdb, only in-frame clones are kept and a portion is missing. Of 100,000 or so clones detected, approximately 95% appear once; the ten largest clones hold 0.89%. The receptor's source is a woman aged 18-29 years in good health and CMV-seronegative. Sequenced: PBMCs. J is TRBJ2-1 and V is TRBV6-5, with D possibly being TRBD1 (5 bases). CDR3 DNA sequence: TGTGCCAGCAGTTACTCTGGGCAGGGTCCCAACAATGAGCAGTTCTTC. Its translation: CASSYSGQGPNNEQFF.